This T cell receptor beta chain was identified during a study of shared clonotypes between healthy human individuals. Germline CDR1 reads KGHSH; CDR2 reads LQKENI. Trimming removed 2 bases at V and 0 bases at J, with 10 bases between. CDR3 size: 15 residues. Here immunoSEQ multiplex PCR was the method, and the copy in TCRdb shows in-frame clones only, minus some. The table shows around 2,000,000 clones, with 85% to 95% occurring only once. CD8 cells classed as naive were CD45RO-negative and positively selected for CCR7, excluding terminally differentiated effector memory CD45RA+ cells. The V call is TRBV18, the J call TRBJ2-5; the D gene is possibly TRBD2 (6 bases). The sequence derives from a man younger than 30 in good health. The sample was naive CD8+ T cells sorted from blood. The CDR3 loop reads CASSPLPGDQETQYF. In DNA form, the CDR3 reads TGTGCCAGCTCACCATTGCCGGGGGACCAAGAGACCCAGTACTTC.